This T cell receptor (beta chain) was captured in a study of T cell therapy after organ transplantation. Background on the study: T cell doses, up to 6, came every 2 weeks; follow-up lasted 25 to 35 weeks.

Stated time point: 4-8 weeks after completion of therapy. Clones were read by immunoSEQ multiplex PCR, and TCRdb kept only the in-frame ones, dropping some. The sample lists 1,000 or so clones, about 70% occurring once. This clone rates as hyperexpanded. Its antigen remains unidentified. This CDR3 has 16 amino acids. V lost 8 bases and J 0 bases, leaving 20 bases between the germline ends. Germline V gene data show CDR1 as SEHNR and CDR2 as FQNEAQ (reference sequence). The sample here was CD8+ T cells from blood, taken after autologous CMV-specific T cell therapy. The clonotype was recovered from a human patient who had received a solid organ transplant and had CMV disease. Some T cells here may be from the graft donor. The chain has TRBV7-9 and TRBJ2-7; D is unresolved. The CDR3 sequence is CASLPLWSQYSYEQYF. Written as DNA, the CDR3 is TGTGCCAGCCTCCCCCTTTGGAGTCAGTACTCCTACGAGCAGTACTTC. The entire variable domain, with the rest obtained from reference TRBV7-9 and TRBJ2-7, is as follows: DTGVSQNPRHKITKRGQNVTFRCDPISEHNRLYWYRQTLGQGPEFLTYFQNEAQLEKSRLLSDRFSAERPKGSFSTLEIQRTEQGDSAMYLCASLPLWSQYSYEQYFGPGTRLTVT.